This T cell receptor beta chain appears in the sequencing data of a study of OX40 agonist ivuxolimab in advanced cancers. Clones were sequenced by immunoSEQ multiplex PCR, and TCRdb holds only the in-frame ones, with some missing. The sample records approximately 68,000 clones, roughly 84% being singletons. This CDR3 region has 19 residues. The V gene's germline CDR1 is LGHNA and CDR2 YSLEER. Trimming at V came to 0 bases and at J to 0 bases, leaving 8 bases not matched to a gene. A few counts support this clone. V gene TRBV4-3 combines with J gene TRBJ2-6, with TRBD2 identical over 7 bases. The specimen comprised CD4+ or CD8+ T cells sorted from blood, sampled in a trial of the OX40 agonist ivuxolimab. This TCR was recovered from an adult with an advanced solid tumor such as melanoma, head and neck, liver or kidney cancer. This chain's CDR3 is CASSQEVGDYSSGANVLTF. The CDR3 DNA follows: TGCGCCAGCAGCCAAGAAGTAGGGGACTATAGCTCTGGGGCCAACGTCCTGACTTTC.